The T cell receptor (beta chain) described here comes from a study of T cells in tuberculosis. Whole-study context: This South African cohort compared adolescents with or without latent tuberculosis against adults with active tuberculosis.

Time point defined: new active TB diagnosis, blood taken before or within 7 days of starting treatment. Repertoires were generated with immunoSEQ multiplex PCR, while TCRdb's copy carries only in-frame clones and drops some. The sample lists tens of thousands of clones, around 93% occurring once. The CDR3 runs to 15 residues. Germline CDR1 MNHEY, CDR2 SVGAGI. The J segment lost 4 bases and the V segment lost 4 bases, leaving 3 bases of the junction unmatched. This sample comprised PBMCs, obtained at tuberculosis diagnosis. This sequence was found in an adult with tuberculosis. The V call is TRBV6-5, the J call TRBJ2-1; the match to TRBD2 covers 11 bases. The DNA for the CDR3 is TGTGCCAGCAGTTCGCTAGCGGGGGGATACAATGAGCAGTTCTTC. Translating gives CASSSLAGGYNEQFF.